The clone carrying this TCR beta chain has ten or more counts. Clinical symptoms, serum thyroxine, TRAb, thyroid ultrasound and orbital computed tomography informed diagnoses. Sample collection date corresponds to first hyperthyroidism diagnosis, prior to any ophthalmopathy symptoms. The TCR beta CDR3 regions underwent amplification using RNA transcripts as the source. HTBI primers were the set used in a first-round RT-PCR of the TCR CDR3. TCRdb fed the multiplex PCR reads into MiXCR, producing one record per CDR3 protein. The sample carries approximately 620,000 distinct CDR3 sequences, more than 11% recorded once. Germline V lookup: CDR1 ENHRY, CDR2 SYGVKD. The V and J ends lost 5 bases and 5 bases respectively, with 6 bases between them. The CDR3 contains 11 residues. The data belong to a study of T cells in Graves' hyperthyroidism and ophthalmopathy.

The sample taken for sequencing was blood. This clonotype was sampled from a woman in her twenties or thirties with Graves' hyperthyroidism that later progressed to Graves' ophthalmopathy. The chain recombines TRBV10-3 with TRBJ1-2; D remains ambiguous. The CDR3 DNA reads TGTGCCATCAGTACCTATTATGGCTACACCTTC. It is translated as CAISTYYGYTF.